This T cell receptor (beta chain) was identified in a study of CD8 T cells in ankylosing spondylitis. This clonotype was detected ten times or more. Deletions cut 7 bases from V and 6 bases from J, with 22 bases between. The CDR3 runs to 15 residues. Molecular-barcoded quantitative 5'-RACE produced these TCR beta libraries. TCRdb re-analysed the 5' RACE reads in MiXCR, keeping a single row per CDR3 protein. The table shows some 250,000 distinct CDR3 sequences, with around 10% occurring only once. This sequence was found in a male donor with ankylosing spondylitis or in good health (not recorded which). What was sequenced was blood, either unsorted or a sorted T cell fraction (not recorded which). The rearrangement joins TRBV12-3 or TRBV12-4 to TRBJ2-7; D may be TRBD2 (5 bases). Here the CDR3 reads CASTRSRFSRAEQYF. In DNA form, the CDR3 reads TGTGCCAGCACCCGAAGTCGATTCTCGAGGGCCGAGCAGTACTTC.